Following are 7 T cell receptor beta chains from one sample sequenced in a study of blood T cell repertoires in COVID-19 (TCRdb year 2020). The library was built by means of the immunoSEQ multiplex PCR assay. Drawn from immuneACCESS, this table holds only the in-frame rearrangements with V and J called that TCRdb kept. Clones are partly lost; checked studies trace under half to an unresolved V gene and leave the rest unexplained. For this sample the table gives approximately 150,000 clones, of which approximately 80% were detected only once. 16% of the sample is held by the ten biggest clonotypes. Material: peripheral blood. These receptors all stem from a man aged 50 to 60 with acute or convalescent COVID-19.

The chain uses TRBV3-1 (or the pseudogene TRBV3-2) and TRBJ2-3; D possibly corresponds to TRBD2 (6 bases). The CDR3 consists of 17 residues. CDR1 LGHDT and CDR2 YNNKEL come from the germline V gene (reference sequence). V gave up 0 bases and J gave up 1 base, with 14 bases separating them. CDR3 residues: CASSQDLSGGRTDTQYF. CDR3 in DNA: TGTGCCAGCAGCCAAGATCTGAGTGGAGGGCGCACAGATACGCAGTATTTT.

The chain has TRBV19 and TRBJ1-1, with 7 bases lining up with TRBD1. The CDR3 sequence is 12 residues long. Germline values: CDR1 LNHDA, CDR2 SQIVND (reference sequence). V was clipped by 10 bases and J by 5 bases; unmatched bases: 7. The chain's CDR3 is CATSYRGTEAFF. CDR3 nucleotide sequence: TGTGCCACCTCTTACAGGGGAACTGAAGCTTTCTTT. Filled out from reference TRBV19 and TRBJ1-1, the complete variable domain reads DGGITQSPKYLFRKEGQNVTLSCEQNLNHDAMYWYRQDPGQGLRLIYYSQIVNDFQKGDIAEGYSVSREKKESFPLTVTSAQKNPTAFYLCATSYRGTEAFFGQGTRLTVV.

The V and J genes are TRBV2 and TRBJ2-1; D is possibly TRBD2 (5 bases). This CDR3 is 13 amino acids long. Germline V gene lookup returns CDR1 SNHLY and CDR2 FYNNEI. The ends were cut back, 1 base at V and 5 bases at J, with 6 bases in the middle. CDR3: CASSEVGDNEQFF. CDR3 DNA: TGTGCCAGCAGTGAAGTGGGAGACAATGAGCAGTTCTTC. Together with reference TRBV2 and TRBJ2-1, the CDR3 gives the full variable domain: EPEVTQTPSHQVTQMGQEVILRCVPISNHLYFYWYRQILGQKVEFLVSFYNNEISEKSEIFDDQFSVERPDGSNFTLKIRSTKLEDSAMYFCASSEVGDNEQFFGPGTRLTVL.

This clone was seen a single time. The sample has other DNA sequences that encode this CDR3 too. The J gene is TRBJ1-2, the V gene TRBV6-5; D may be TRBD1 (6 bases). Germline-derived CDR1 and CDR2 are MNHEY and SVGAGI. Trimming removed 2 bases at V and 2 bases at J, with 6 bases between. The CDR3 covers 13 residues. The CDR3: CASSYDRNYGYTF. The CDR3 DNA reads as TGTGCCAGCAGTTACGACAGGAACTATGGCTACACCTTC.

The chain employs TRBV2 and TRBJ2-3; 8 bases match TRBD2. From germline, CDR1 is SNHLY and CDR2 FYNNEI. This CDR3 region has 13 residues. V was pared by 8 bases and J by 6 bases, with 7 bases of the junction left unmatched. The CDR3 nucleotides are TGTGCCAGCCAGGACGGGGGGGACGATACGCAGTATTTT. It codes for CASQDGGDDTQYF.

The V gene is TRBV5-8, the J gene TRBJ1-2; 8 bases are shared with TRBD1. The germline CDR1 and CDR2 sequences are SGHTS and YDEGEE. Trimming cost V 4 bases and J 6 bases; bases outside gene matches: 11. This CDR3 is built from 15 residues. The CDR3 DNA is TGTGCCAGCAGCCTCACAGGGGGATTCACTCATGGCTACACCTTC. As protein: CASSLTGGFTHGYTF.

The chain employs TRBV12-3 or TRBV12-4 and TRBJ2-7; D perhaps matches TRBD2 (6 bases). Trimming cost V 5 bases and J 7 bases, with 15 bases left between them. This CDR3 contains 13 residues. CDR3 nucleotides: TGTGCCAGCAGTGTACTCCCAGGAGGGGAGCAGTACGTC. Its translation is CASSVLPGGEQYV.